Included here is one T cell receptor beta chain sequence, with context. Its specificity is not known. MiXCR, applied by TCRdb to the PCR reads, yields one record per CDR3 protein. Of tens of thousands of distinct CDR3 sequences in the sample, 24% were seen once. Naive CD8 T cell sorting was performed on the CD8+CD4-CCR7+CD45RA+ phenotype. The sample comes from a study of molecular identifiers for immune sequencing clone quantification. The CDR3 loop spans 16 amino acids. Germline V CDR1 and CDR2: LGHNA, YSLEER. Between the trimmed V and J ends, which lost 0 bases and 5 bases, there was a span of 14 bases. Study-level findings and limits: Underestimation of highly expanded clone sizes could arise where identical TCR molecules share a barcode.

Sample: naive CD8+ T cells from blood, with Jurkat cell RNA spiked in. Subset reported: FACS-sorted CD8+CD4-CCR7+CD45RA+ naive T cells. V usage is TRBV4-3 and J usage is TRBJ1-5; D unresolved. The source is a human donor in good health. Some libraries in this study had Jurkat cell RNA spiked in. The CDR3 bases are TGCGCCAGCAGCCAAGAGTATGTTGGGCAGCATCAGCCCCAGCATTTT. Its translation: CASSQEYVGQHQPQHF.